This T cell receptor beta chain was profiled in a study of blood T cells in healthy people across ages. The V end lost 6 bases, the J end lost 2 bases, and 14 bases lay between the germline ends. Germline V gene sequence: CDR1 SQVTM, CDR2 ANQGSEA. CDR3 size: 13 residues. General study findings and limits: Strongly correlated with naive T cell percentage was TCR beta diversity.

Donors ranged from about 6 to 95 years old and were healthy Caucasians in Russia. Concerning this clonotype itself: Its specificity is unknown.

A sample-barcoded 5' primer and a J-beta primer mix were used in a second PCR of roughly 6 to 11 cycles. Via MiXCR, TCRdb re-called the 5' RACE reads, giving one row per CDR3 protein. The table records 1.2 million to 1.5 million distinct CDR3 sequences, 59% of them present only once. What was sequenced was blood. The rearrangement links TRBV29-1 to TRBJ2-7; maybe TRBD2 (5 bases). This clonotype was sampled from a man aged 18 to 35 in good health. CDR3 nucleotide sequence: TGCAGCGTGGGTAAAGGGAGTCCCTACGAGCAGTACTTC. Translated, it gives CSVGKGSPYEQYF.